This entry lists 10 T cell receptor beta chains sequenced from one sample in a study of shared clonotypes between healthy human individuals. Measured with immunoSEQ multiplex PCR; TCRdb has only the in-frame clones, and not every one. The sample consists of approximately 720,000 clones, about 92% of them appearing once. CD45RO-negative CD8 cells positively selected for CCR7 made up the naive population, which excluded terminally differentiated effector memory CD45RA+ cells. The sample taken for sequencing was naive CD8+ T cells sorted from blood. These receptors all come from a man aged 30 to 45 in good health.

This chain's CDR3 is CSVEEGSGDEQYF. The DNA for the CDR3 is TGCAGCGTTGAGGAGGGAAGTGGGGACGAGCAGTACTTC. The chain links TRBV29-1 to TRBJ2-7; D is perhaps TRBD2 (6 bases). The CDR3 has 13 amino acids. The ends were cut back, 3 bases at V and 5 bases at J, with 14 bases in the middle. The V gene's germline CDR1 is SQVTM and CDR2 ANQGSEA.

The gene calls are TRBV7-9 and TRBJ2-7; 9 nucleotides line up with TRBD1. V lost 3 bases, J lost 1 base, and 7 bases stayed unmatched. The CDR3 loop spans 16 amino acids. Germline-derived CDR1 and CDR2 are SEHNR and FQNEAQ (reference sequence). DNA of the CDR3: TGTGCCAGCAGCTTCTCCGACAGGGGGGAATCCTACGAGCAGTACTTC. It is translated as CASSFSDRGESYEQYF.

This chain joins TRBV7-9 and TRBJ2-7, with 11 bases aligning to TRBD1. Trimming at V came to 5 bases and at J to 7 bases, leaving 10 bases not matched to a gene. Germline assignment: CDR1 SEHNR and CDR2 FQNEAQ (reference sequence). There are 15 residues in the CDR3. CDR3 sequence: CASSAPDRGRGEQYF. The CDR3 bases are TGTGCCAGCAGCGCCCCGGACAGGGGGCGAGGTGAGCAGTACTTC.

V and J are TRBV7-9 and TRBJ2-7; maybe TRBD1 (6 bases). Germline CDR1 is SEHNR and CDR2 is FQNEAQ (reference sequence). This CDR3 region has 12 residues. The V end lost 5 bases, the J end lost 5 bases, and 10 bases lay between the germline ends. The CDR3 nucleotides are TGTGCCAGCAGCCGGACAGTGAACGAGCAGTACTTC. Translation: CASSRTVNEQYF.

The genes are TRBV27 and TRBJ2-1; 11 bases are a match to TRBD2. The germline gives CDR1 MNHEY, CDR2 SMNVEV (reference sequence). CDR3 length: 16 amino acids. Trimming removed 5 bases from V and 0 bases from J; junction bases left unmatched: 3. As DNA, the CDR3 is TGTGCCAGCAGTGCAACTAGCGGGAGCTCCTACAATGAGCAGTTCTTC. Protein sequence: CASSATSGSSYNEQFF.

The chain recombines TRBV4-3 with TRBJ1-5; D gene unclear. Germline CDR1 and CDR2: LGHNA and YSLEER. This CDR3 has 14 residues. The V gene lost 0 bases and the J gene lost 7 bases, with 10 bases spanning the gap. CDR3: CASSQELGRQPQHF. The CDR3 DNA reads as TGCGCCAGCAGCCAAGAGCTGGGCAGGCAGCCCCAGCATTTT.

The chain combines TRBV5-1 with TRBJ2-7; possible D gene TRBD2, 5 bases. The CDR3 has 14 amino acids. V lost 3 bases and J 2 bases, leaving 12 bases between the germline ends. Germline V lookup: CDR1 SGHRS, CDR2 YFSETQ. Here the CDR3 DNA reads TGCGCCAGCAGCTCTTTGGGGAGCGCCTACGAGCAGTACTTC. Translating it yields CASSSLGSAYEQYF. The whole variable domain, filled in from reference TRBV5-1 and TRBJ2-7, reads KAGVTQTPRYLIKTRGQQVTLSCSPISGHRSVSWYQQTPGQGLQFLFEYFSETQRNKGNFPGRFSGRQFSNSRSEMNVSTLELGDSALYLCASSSLGSAYEQYFGPGTRLTVT.

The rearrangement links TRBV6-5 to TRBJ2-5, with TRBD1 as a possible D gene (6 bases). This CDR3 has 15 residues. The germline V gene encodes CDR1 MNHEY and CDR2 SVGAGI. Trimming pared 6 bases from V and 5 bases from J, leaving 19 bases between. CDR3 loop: CASSPSTGSRETQYF. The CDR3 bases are TGTGCCAGCAGCCCGTCCACAGGGAGTAGGGAGACCCAGTACTTC.

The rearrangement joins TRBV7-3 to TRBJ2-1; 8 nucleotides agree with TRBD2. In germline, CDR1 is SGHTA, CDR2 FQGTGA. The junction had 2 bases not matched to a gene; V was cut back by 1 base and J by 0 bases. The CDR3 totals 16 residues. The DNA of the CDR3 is TGTGCCAGCAGCTTAATAGCGGGACCCTCCTACAATGAGCAGTTCTTC. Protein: CASSLIAGPSYNEQFF.

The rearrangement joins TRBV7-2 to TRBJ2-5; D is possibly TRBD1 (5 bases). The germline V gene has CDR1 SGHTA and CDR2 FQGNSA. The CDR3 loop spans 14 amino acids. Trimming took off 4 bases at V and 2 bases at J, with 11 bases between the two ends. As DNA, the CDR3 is TGTGCCAGCAGCTCCGAGACAGCTCAAGAGACCCAGTACTTC. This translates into CASSSETAQETQYF.